These 10 T cell receptor beta chains share one sample of origin, sequenced in a study of blood T cell repertoires in COVID-19. Clones were sequenced by immunoSEQ multiplex PCR, and TCRdb holds only the in-frame ones, with some missing. Among about 220,000 clones listed, about four fifths were seen once. Sequencing was performed on peripheral blood. These receptors all come from a woman in her sixties with acute or convalescent COVID-19.

V gene TRBV7-9 combines with J gene TRBJ2-7; 12 positions match TRBD1. J lost 9 bases, V lost 5 bases, and 8 bases had no gene match. CDR1 is SEHNR and CDR2 is FQNEAQ in the germline V gene (reference sequence). There are 14 residues in the CDR3. The CDR3 DNA follows: TGTGCCAGCAGCCAACCGGGACAGGGGGCCTGGCAGTACTTC. Protein sequence: CASSQPGQGAWQYF.

The V gene is TRBV28, the J gene TRBJ1-2; D possibly corresponds to TRBD1 (6 bases). Germline V CDR1 and CDR2: MDHEN, SYDVKM. The CDR3 sequence is 15 residues long. The V and J ends lost 6 bases and 8 bases respectively, with 22 bases between them. The CDR3 reads CASRLSPRQGQGYTF. The CDR3 coding sequence is TGTGCCAGCAGACTAAGCCCCCGGCAGGGGCAGGGCTACACCTTC.

V is TRBV4-1 and J is TRBJ2-2; weak D call: TRBD1 (7 bases). The CDR3 contains 16 residues. V gave up 0 bases and J gave up 5 bases, with 13 bases separating them. Germline assignment: CDR1 MGHRA and CDR2 YSYEKL. The CDR3 is CASSQERDRVTGELFF. In DNA form, the CDR3 reads TGCGCCAGCAGCCAAGAGCGGGACAGAGTTACCGGGGAGCTGTTTTTT.

Note on this clone: Other DNA sequences in the same sample also yield this CDR3. As DNA, the CDR3 is TGTGCCAGCAGCCCCACCTACGAGCAGTACTTC. Protein product: CASSPTYEQYF. This chain joins TRBV27 and TRBJ2-7; D is undetermined. Germline-derived CDR1 and CDR2 are MNHEY and SMNVEV (reference sequence). The CDR3 extends over 11 amino acids. V lost 6 bases, J lost 2 bases, and 5 bases lay in between.

The chain has TRBV6-6 and TRBJ1-1, with TRBD1 as a possible D gene (6 bases). The CDR3 runs to 13 residues. The V gene lost 6 bases and the J gene lost 1 base, with 9 bases spanning the gap. CDR1 MNHNY and CDR2 SVGAGI come from the germline V gene (reference sequence). The DNA of the CDR3 is TGTGCCAGCAGCAAACAGGGGAACACTGAAGCTTTCTTT. As protein: CASSKQGNTEAFF.

The V and J genes are TRBV12-3 or TRBV12-4 and TRBJ1-6; D remains ambiguous. The CDR3 has 13 amino acids. The germline V and J ends were trimmed by 9 bases and 10 bases, with 16 bases remaining between them. This chain's CDR3 is CASWEGKGSPLHF. CDR3 sequence (DNA): TGTGCCAGTTGGGAGGGAAAAGGATCACCCCTCCACTTT.

The chain carries TRBV5-1 and TRBJ2-1; 14 bases match TRBD2. The CDR3 has 16 amino acids. CDR1 is SGHRS and CDR2 is YFSETQ in the germline V gene. V gave up 4 bases and J gave up 4 bases; unmatched junction bases: 4. CDR3 sequence: CASSRTSGGYYNEQFF. The CDR3 nucleotides are TGCGCCAGCAGCCGGACTAGCGGGGGGTATTACAATGAGCAGTTCTTC.

This chain links TRBV7-2 with TRBJ2-3; possible D gene TRBD2, 6 bases. Germline V gene sequence: CDR1 SGHTA, CDR2 FQGNSA. The CDR3 has 13 amino acids. V was cut by 3 bases and J by 5 bases, with 9 bases left in between. CDR3 DNA sequence: TGTGCCAGCAGCTTGACTAGACTAGATACGCAGTATTTT. This codes for CASSLTRLDTQYF.

The J gene is TRBJ1-1, the V gene TRBV12-5, with no clear D. With 7 bases removed from V and 8 bases from J, the gap between germline ends came to 11 bases. The germline V gene encodes CDR1 LGHNT and CDR2 FRNRAP. The CDR3 has 11 amino acids. In DNA, the CDR3 is TGTGCTAGTGTTCTCTGGAGGGAAGCTTTCTTT. This gives the protein CASVLWREAFF. Full variable domain (outside the CDR3, taken from reference TRBV12-5 and TRBJ1-1): DARVTQTPRHKVTEMGQEVTMRCQPILGHNTVFWYRQTMMQGLELLAYFRNRAPLDDSGMPKDRFSAEMPDATLATLKIQPSEPRDSAVYFCASVLWREAFFGQGTRLTVV.

The V call is TRBV14, the J call TRBJ1-1, with 9 bases identical to TRBD1. Trimming took 0 bases from V and 3 from J; bases not matched to a gene: 14. Germline values: CDR1 SGHDN, CDR2 FVKESK. This CDR3 comprises 19 residues. This CDR3 reads CASSQDWNRGRGEDTEAFF. CDR3 nucleotide sequence: TGTGCCAGCAGCCAAGATTGGAACAGGGGGCGCGGTGAGGACACTGAAGCTTTCTTT. The complete variable domain, with remaining parts taken from reference TRBV14 and TRBJ1-1, reads EAGVTQFPSHSVIEKGQTVTLRCDPISGHDNLYWYRRVMGKEIKFLLHFVKESKQDESGMPNNRFLAERTGGTYSTLKVQPAELEDSGVYFCASSQDWNRGRGEDTEAFFGQGTRLTVV.